Below, 3 T cell receptor beta chains from the same sample are listed, as sequenced in a study of blood T cell repertoires in COVID-19. Libraries were prepared by immunoSEQ multiplex PCR; TCRdb keeps only in-frame clonotypes and omits some of them. Here the sample spans tens of thousands of clones, 70% to 90% being singletons. Sequencing used peripheral blood. These TCRs come from a man between 65 and 85 years old with acute or convalescent COVID-19.

V usage is TRBV5-1 and J usage is TRBJ2-7, with D possibly TRBD1 on 5 matching bases. Germline CDR1 is SGHRS and CDR2 is YFSETQ. The CDR3 is 14 residues long. Trimming took 4 bases from V and 0 from J, leaving 11 bases between them. The CDR3 sequence is CASSGAPSSYEQYF. The CDR3 DNA sequence: TGCGCCAGCAGCGGGGCCCCGAGCTCCTACGAGCAGTACTTC.

The chain employs TRBV15 and TRBJ2-5; 8 nucleotides line up with TRBD2. Per germline, CDR1 LNHNV and CDR2 YYDKDF (reference sequence). This CDR3 is built from 13 residues. V lost 8 bases, J lost 4 bases, and 6 bases stayed unmatched. The CDR3 loop is CATGGLALETQYF. CDR3 coding DNA: TGTGCCACCGGTGGACTAGCATTAGAGACCCAGTACTTC.

J is TRBJ1-1 and V is TRBV10-3; TRBD1 aligns across 7 bases. The CDR3 runs to 15 residues. J was trimmed by 1 base and V by 3 bases; bases with no gene match: 5. Per germline, CDR1 ENHRY and CDR2 SYGVKD. This CDR3 is CAISDPRGKNTEAFF. The CDR3 DNA reads TGTGCCATCAGTGACCCCAGGGGGAAGAACACTGAAGCTTTCTTT.